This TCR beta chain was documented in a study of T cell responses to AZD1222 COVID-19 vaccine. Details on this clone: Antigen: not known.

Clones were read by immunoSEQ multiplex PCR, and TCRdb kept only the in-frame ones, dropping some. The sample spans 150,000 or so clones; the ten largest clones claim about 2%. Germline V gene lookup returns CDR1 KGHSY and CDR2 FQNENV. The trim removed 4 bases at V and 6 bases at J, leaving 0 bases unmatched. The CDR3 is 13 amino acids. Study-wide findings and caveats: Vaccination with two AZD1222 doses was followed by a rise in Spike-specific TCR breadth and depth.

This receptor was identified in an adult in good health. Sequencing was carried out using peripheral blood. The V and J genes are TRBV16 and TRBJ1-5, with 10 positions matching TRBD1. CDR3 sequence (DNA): TGTGCCAGCAGCCGGGACAGGGGTCAGCCCCAGCATTTT. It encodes CASSRDRGQPQHF.